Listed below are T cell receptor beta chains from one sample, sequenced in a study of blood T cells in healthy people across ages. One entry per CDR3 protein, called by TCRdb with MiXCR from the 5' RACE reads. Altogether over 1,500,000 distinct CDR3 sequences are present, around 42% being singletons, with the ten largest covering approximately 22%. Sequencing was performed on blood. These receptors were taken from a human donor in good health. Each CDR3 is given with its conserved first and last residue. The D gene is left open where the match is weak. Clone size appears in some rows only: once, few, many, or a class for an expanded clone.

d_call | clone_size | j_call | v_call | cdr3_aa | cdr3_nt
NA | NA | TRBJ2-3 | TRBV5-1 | CASSLEADYSTDTQYF | TGCGCCAGCAGCTTGGAAGCGGACTACAGCACAGATACGCAGTATTTT
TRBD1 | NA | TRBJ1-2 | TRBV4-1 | CASSPLRTGLTNYGYTF | TGCGCCAGCAGCCCCCTTAGGACAGGATTAACCAACTATGGCTACACCTTC
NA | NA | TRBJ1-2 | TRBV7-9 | CASSLLGAGGYTF | TGTGCCAGCAGCTTATTGGGGGCAGGGGGCTACACCTTC
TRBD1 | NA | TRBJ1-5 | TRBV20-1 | CSARGTDNQPQHF | TGCAGTGCCCGTGGGACAGACAATCAGCCCCAGCATTTT
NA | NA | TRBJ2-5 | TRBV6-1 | CASSEPEGTQYF | TGTGCCAGCAGTGAACCGGAGGGGACCCAGTACTTC
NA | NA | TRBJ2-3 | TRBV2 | CASSERWRGTDTQYF | TGTGCCAGCAGTGAAAGGTGGCGAGGTACAGATACGCAGTATTTT
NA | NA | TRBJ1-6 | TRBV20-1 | CSARADDRYNSPLHF | TGCAGTGCTAGAGCCGACGACAGATATAATTCACCCCTCCACTTT
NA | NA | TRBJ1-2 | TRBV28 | CASSLLQANGASYGYTF | TGTGCCAGCAGTTTATTACAGGCCAACGGGGCGAGCTATGGCTACACCTTC
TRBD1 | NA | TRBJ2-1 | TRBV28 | CASSSAGGATYEQFF | TGTGCCAGCAGTTCAGCAGGGGGTGCTACATATGAGCAGTTCTTC
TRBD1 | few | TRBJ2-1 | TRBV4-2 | CASSQPGQPYNEQFF | TGTGCCAGCAGCCAACCGGGACAGCCCTACAATGAGCAGTTCTTC
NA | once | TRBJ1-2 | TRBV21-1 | CASSPNRSNYGYTF | TGTGCCAGCAGCCCTAATCGGTCCAACTATGGCTACACCTTC
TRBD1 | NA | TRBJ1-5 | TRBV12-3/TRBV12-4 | CASSLDRDRGGGGNQPQHF | TGTGCCAGCAGTTTAGACCGGGACAGGGGAGGGGGCGGCAATCAGCCCCAGCATTTT
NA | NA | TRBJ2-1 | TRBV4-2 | CASSQLLARAENEQFF | TGTGCCAGCAGCCAACTCCTAGCCCGGGCGGAAAATGAGCAGTTCTTC
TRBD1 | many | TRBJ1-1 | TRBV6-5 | CASSYPGQTKAFF | TGTGCCAGCAGTTACCCGGGACAGACCAAAGCTTTCTTT
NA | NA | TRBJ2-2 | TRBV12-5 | CASGSSLGSNTGELFF | TGTGCTAGTGGTTCCTCCCTTGGGTCGAACACCGGGGAGCTGTTTTTT
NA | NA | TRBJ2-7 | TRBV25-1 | CASSEGTNEQYF | TGTGCCAGCAGTGAGGGCACCAACGAGCAGTACTTC
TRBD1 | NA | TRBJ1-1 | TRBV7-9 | CASSLGQGIGEAFF | TGTGCCAGCAGCTTAGGACAGGGGATCGGTGAAGCTTTCTTT
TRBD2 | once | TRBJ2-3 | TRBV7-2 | CANSFGLAGASDTQYF | TGTGCCAACAGCTTCGGACTAGCGGGGGCCTCAGATACGCAGTATTTT
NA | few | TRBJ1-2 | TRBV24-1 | CATSDLRSQGYTF | TGTGCCACCAGTGATTTGCGATCGCAAGGCTACACCTTC
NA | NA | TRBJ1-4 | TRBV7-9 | CASSSAVNEKLFF | TGTGCCAGCAGCTCGGCCGTCAATGAAAAACTGTTTTTT
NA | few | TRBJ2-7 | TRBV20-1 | CSARGGITYEQYF | TGCAGTGCTAGGGGGGGTATCACCTACGAGCAGTACTTC
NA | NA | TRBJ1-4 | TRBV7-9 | CASSLNPGQEPTNERLFF | TGTGCCAGCAGCTTAAACCCAGGACAAGAACCAACTAATGAAAGACTGTTTTTT
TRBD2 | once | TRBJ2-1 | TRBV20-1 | CSARSRTSGGYNEQFF | TGCAGTGCTAGATCCCGGACTAGCGGGGGCTACAATGAGCAGTTCTTC
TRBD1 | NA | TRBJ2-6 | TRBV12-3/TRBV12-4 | CASSLAGQSGANVLTF | TGTGCCAGCAGTTTAGCGGGACAGTCTGGGGCCAACGTCCTGACTTTC
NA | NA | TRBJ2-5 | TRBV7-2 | CASSFILAEGTQYF | TGTGCCAGCAGCTTTATACTAGCAGAAGGGACCCAGTACTTC
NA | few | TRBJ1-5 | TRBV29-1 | CSVGSDRNQPQHF | TGCAGCGTTGGGAGCGACAGGAATCAGCCCCAGCATTTT
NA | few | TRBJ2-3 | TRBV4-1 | CASSQESQPNTDTQYF | TGCGCCAGCAGCCAAGAATCACAGCCAAACACAGATACGCAGTATTTT
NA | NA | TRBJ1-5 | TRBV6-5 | CASSPRGIFQPQHF | TGTGCCAGCAGTCCGCGGGGTATATTTCAGCCCCAGCATTTT
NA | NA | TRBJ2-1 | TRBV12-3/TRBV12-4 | CASSSETPGERDEQFF | TGTGCCAGCAGTTCAGAGACGCCCGGGGAGAGGGATGAGCAGTTCTTC
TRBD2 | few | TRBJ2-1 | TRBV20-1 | CSADGTSANNEQFF | TGCAGTGCTGATGGGACTAGCGCCAACAATGAGCAGTTCTTC
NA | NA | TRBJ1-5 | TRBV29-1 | CSVGPLRSNQPQHF | TGCAGCGTTGGGCCCCTCCGAAGCAATCAGCCCCAGCATTTT
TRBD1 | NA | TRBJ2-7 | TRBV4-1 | CASSPHTTGDEQYF | TGCGCCAGCAGCCCACACACGACAGGGGACGAGCAGTACTTC
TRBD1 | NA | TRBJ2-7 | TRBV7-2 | CASSLWETGEIEQYF | TGTGCCAGCAGCTTATGGGAGACAGGGGAGATCGAGCAGTACTTC
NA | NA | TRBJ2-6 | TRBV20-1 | CSASMPGANVLTF | TGCAGTGCCAGCATGCCTGGGGCCAACGTCCTGACTTTC
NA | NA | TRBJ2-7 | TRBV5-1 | CASSLEITGTYEQYF | TGCGCCAGCAGCTTGGAAATAACAGGGACCTACGAGCAGTACTTC
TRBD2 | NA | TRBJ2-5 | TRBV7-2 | CASSFASGLQATQYF | TGTGCCAGCAGCTTTGCTAGCGGGTTGCAAGCGACCCAGTACTTC
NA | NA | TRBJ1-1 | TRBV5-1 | CASSSEAGRMNTEAFF | TGCGCCAGCAGCTCGGAGGCAGGGCGCATGAACACTGAAGCTTTCTTT
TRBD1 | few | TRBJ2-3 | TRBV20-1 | CSAPSGTGAHTQYF | TGCAGTGCCCCTTCCGGGACAGGGGCCCATACGCAGTATTTT
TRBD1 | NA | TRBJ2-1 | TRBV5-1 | CASSLATGTGGSYNEQFF | TGCGCCAGCAGCTTGGCGACCGGGACAGGGGGCTCCTACAATGAGCAGTTCTTC
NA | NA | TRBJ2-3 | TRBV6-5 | CASSYPGPNRQYF | TGTGCCAGCAGTTACCCGGGGCCGAACAGGCAGTATTTT
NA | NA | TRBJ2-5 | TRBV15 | CATSRAQSGETQYF | TGTGCCACCAGCAGAGCCCAATCAGGCGAGACCCAGTACTTC
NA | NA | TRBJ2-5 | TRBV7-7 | CASSSAGMGTQYF | TGTGCTAGCAGCTCGGCGGGGATGGGGACCCAGTACTTC
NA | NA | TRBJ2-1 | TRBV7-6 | CASSPRAINNEQFF | TGTGCCAGCAGTCCCCGGGCAATCAACAATGAGCAGTTCTTC
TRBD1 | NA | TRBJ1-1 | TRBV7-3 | CASSPQGTGGNTEAFF | TGTGCCAGCAGCCCACAGGGGACAGGGGGGAACACTGAAGCTTTCTTT
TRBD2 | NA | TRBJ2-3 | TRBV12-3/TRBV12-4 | CASSLFGGGTADTQYF | TGTGCCAGCAGTTTATTCGGGGGGGGGACGGCAGATACGCAGTATTTT
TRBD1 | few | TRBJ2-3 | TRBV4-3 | CASSQRDRGPIDTQYF | TGCGCCAGCAGCCAGAGGGACAGGGGGCCGATAGATACGCAGTATTTT
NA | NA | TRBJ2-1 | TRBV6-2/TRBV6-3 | CASESSYNEQFF | TGTGCCAGCGAGAGCTCCTACAATGAGCAGTTCTTC
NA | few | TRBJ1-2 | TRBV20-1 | CSALNRASYGYTF | TGCAGTGCTTTAAACAGGGCCTCCTATGGCTACACCTTC
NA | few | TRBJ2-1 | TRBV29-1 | CSVRTTYNEQFF | TGCAGCGTTAGGACTACTTACAATGAGCAGTTCTTC
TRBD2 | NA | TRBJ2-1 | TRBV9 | CASSVGLSVYNEQFF | TGTGCCAGCAGCGTGGGACTATCTGTCTACAATGAGCAGTTCTTC
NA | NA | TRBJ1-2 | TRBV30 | CAWSPGLNYGYTF | TGTGCCTGGAGTCCAGGGTTAAACTATGGCTACACCTTC
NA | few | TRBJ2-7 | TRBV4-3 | CASSQGEYSYEQYF | TGCGCCAGCAGCCAAGGGGAGTACTCCTACGAGCAGTACTTC
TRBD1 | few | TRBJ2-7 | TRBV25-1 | CASSELGQGAGYEQYF | TGTGCCAGCAGTGAATTGGGACAGGGGGCTGGATACGAGCAGTACTTC
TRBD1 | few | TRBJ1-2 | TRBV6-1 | CASSEAKTGGYGYTF | TGTGCCAGCAGTGAAGCAAAAACAGGGGGCTATGGCTACACCTTC
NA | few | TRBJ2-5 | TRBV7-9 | CASSLAAGTKETQYF | TGTGCCAGCAGCTTAGCGGCAGGGACCAAAGAGACCCAGTACTTC
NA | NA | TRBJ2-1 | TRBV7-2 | CASSLASYNEQSF | TGTGCCAGCAGCTTAGCGTCGTACAATGAGCAGTCCTTC
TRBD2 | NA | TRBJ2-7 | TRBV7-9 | CASGGGGGFLYEQYF | TGTGCCAGCGGGGGCGGCGGGGGGTTCCTCTACGAGCAGTACTTC
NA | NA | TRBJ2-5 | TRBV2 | CASSVTPGAEAQYF | TGTGCCAGCAGTGTAACCCCCGGGGCAGAGGCCCAGTACTTC